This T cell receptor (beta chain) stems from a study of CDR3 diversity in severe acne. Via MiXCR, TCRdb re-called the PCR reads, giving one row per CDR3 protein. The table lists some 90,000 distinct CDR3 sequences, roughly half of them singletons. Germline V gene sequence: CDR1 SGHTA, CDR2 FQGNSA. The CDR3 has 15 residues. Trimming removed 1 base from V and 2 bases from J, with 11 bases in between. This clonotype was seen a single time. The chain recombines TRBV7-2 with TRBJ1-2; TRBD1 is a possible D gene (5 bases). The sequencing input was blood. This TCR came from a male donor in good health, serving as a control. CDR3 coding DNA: TGTGCCAGCAGCTTAGTACGGTGGGGGAACTATGGCTACACCTTC. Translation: CASSLVRWGNYGYTF.